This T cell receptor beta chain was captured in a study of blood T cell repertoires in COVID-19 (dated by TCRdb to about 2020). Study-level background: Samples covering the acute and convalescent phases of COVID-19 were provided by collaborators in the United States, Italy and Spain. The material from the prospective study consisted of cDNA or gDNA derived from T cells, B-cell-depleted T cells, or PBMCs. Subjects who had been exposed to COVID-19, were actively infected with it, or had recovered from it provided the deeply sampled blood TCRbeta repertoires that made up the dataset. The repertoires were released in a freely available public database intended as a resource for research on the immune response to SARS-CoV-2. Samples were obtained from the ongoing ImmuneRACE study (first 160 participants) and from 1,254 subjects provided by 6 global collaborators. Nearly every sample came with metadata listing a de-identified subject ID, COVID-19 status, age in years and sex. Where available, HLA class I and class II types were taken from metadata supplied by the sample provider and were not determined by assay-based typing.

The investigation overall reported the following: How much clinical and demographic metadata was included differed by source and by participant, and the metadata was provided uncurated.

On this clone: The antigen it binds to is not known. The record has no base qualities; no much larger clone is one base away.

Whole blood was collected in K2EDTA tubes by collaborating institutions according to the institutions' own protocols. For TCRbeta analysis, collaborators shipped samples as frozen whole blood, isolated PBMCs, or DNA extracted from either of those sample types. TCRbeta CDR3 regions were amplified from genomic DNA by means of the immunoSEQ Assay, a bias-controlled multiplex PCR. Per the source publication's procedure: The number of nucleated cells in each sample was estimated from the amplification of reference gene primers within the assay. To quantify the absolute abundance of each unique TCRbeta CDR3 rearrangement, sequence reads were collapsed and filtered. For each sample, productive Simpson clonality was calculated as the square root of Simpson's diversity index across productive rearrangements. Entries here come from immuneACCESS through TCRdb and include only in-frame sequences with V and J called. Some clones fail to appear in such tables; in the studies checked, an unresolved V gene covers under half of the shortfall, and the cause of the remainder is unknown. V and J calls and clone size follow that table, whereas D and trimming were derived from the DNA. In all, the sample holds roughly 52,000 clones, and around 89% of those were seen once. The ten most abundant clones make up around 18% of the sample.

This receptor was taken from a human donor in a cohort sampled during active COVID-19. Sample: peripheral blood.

The bases read TGTGCCAGCAGCCTCCGGGACAGGGGAAACTATGGCTACACCTTC. Its product reads: CASSLRDRGNYGYTF. The chain joins TRBV9 to TRBJ1-2; 10 middle bases align to TRBD1. Germline trimming: 4 bases from V, 2 bases from J; junction bases outside gene matches: 5. In the germline V gene, CDR1 corresponds to SGDLS and CDR2 to YYNGEE. CDR3 length: 15 amino acids, cysteine to phenylalanine. Only CDR3 DNA remains: 45 bases, in frame from the first base.